A selection of T cell receptor beta chains follows, all from one sample in a study of cytomegalovirus exposure and HLA in healthy donors. Measured with immunoSEQ multiplex PCR; TCRdb has only the in-frame clones, and not every one. The sample has a few hundred thousand clones, 80% to 90% seen once. Source material: PBMCs. These receptors were collected from a woman younger than 30 in good health and CMV-seronegative. Each CDR3 is given without its conserved first and last residue.

TRBJ2-2 | TRBV7-6 | ASSLDLGTDNTGELF
TRBJ1-6 | TRBV5-1 | ASSLGQPYNSPLH
TRBJ1-1 | TRBV29-1 | SVARGLAEAF
TRBJ2-4 | TRBV4-2 | ASSQEVSGSGGKNIQY
TRBJ1-5 | TRBV6-1 | ASSEQDRGSNQPQH
TRBJ2-7 | TRBV29-1 | SVESQGDEQY
TRBJ2-7 | TRBV28 | ATGRVATYEQY
TRBJ1-1 | TRBV25-1 | ASSLRGPGAEAF
TRBJ2-7 | TRBV29-1 | SVVDRTYEQY
TRBJ1-4 | TRBV6-5 | ASSRFPTTEKLF
TRBJ2-1 | TRBV6-5 | ASSYQGGMNNEQF
TRBJ1-2 | TRBV7-2 | ASRPRGVDYGYT
TRBJ2-7 | TRBV19 | ASSIDLTGRDSEQY
TRBJ2-2 | TRBV2 | ASSGLTGELF
TRBJ1-1 | TRBV5-6 | ASSPRPPTLEAF
TRBJ1-4 | TRBV18 | ASRHEDRGREKLF
TRBJ1-5 | TRBV27 | ASSLSPGGQPQH
TRBJ2-7 | TRBV30 | AWGKGGEQY
TRBJ2-3 | TRBV30 | AWSVKGSDTQY
TRBJ2-7 | TRBV11-2 | ASSSLAGVSYEQY
TRBJ2-7 | TRBV2 | AMTDLYSAESL
TRBJ2-5 | TRBV6-5 | ASSYEPGLAEETQY
TRBJ2-3 | TRBV25-1 | ASAEIIASDTQY
TRBJ2-1 | TRBV11-2 | ASSSTGASYNEQF
TRBJ1-2 | TRBV6-5 | ASSWSGLYGYT
TRBJ2-7 | TRBV27 | ASSLIASGGASYEQY
TRBJ1-2 | TRBV5-1 | ASSLRGGDGYT
TRBJ1-4 | TRBV18 | ASSPAQGGANEKLF
TRBJ2-1 | TRBV11-2 | ASSLGQPGGEQF
TRBJ1-6 | TRBV4-2 | ASSLPIGQGGSSPLH
TRBJ2-2 | TRBV5-4 | ASSLVGGASGELF
TRBJ1-4 | TRBV5-6 | ASSLDRVDEKLF
TRBJ2-2 | TRBV14 | ASSQDLIGELF
TRBJ1-5 | TRBV7-2 | ASSRGQPQH
TRBJ1-2 | TRBV19 | ASSIQGNYGYT
TRBJ2-5 | TRBV6-5 | ASSSPRGEGETQY
TRBJ2-3 | TRBV10-3 | AIRSGLAGRGTDTQY
TRBJ2-2 | TRBV5-1 | ASSLEAGNTGELF
TRBJ2-1 | TRBV19 | ASKPNQGSQLHEQF
TRBJ1-6 | TRBV5-1 | ASSLSGQRYNSPLH
TRBJ2-3 | TRBV9 | ASSVGGPSADTQY
TRBJ2-7 | TRBV19 | ASTANRGHEQY
TRBJ1-2 | TRBV19 | ASSLWTGDYGYT
TRBJ2-1 | TRBV11-2 | ASSLNSGNTPYNEQF
TRBJ2-2 | TRBV29-1 | SAFPGRSGELF
TRBJ2-7 | TRBV6-5 | ASSSDRGGHEQY
TRBJ1-3 | TRBV19 | ASRLGQRNSGNTIY
TRBJ1-1 | TRBV9 | ASSQMNTEAF
TRBJ1-4 | TRBV10-3 | AISDLSMGQGGEKLF
TRBJ2-1 | TRBV5-1 | ASSLSGGVYNEQF
TRBJ2-5 | TRBV5-1 | ASSLGLRQEETQY
TRBJ2-3 | TRBV27 | ASSFGQASTDTQY
TRBJ1-2 | TRBV7-2 | ASSSGTGDYGYT